The present T cell receptor (beta chain) was sequenced within a study of Ad26.COV2.S vaccination and SARS-CoV-2 variants. Per the germline V gene, CDR1 is SGHTA and CDR2 is FQGNSA. The length of the CDR3 is 13 residues. V was shortened by 2 bases and J by 4 bases, with 8 bases between the two germline ends. As regards this clone: What it binds is unknown.

The treatment denotes: around 19 received Ad26.COV2.S at low or high dose, single or two shots; about 5 received placebo; per-sample allocation not given. Sample collection was performed on day 63 after the first vaccine or placebo injection. The repertoire was sequenced with immunoSEQ multiplex PCR; TCRdb's copy has only in-frame clones and lacks some. The sample contains some 500,000 clones, 75% to 90% of which appear only once. Study-wide results and limits: Similar non-spike TCR breadth was seen in vaccine and placebo recipients.

Specimen: peripheral blood, collected in a trial of Ad26.COV2.S vaccine versus placebo. The chain joins TRBV7-2 to TRBJ2-5; D unclear. The clonotype originates from a person between 18 and 59 years old who received the Ad26.COV2.S COVID-19 vaccine or a placebo. The CDR3 loop reads CASSLFRAETQYF. The CDR3 DNA sequence: TGTGCCAGCAGCTTATTCCGGGCAGAGACCCAGTACTTC. The full variable domain, with the rest looked up from reference TRBV7-2 and TRBJ2-5, is GAGVSQSPSNKVTEKGKDVELRCDPISGHTALYWYRQSLGQGLEFLIYFQGNSAPDKSGLPSDRFSAERTGGSVSTLTIQRTQQEDSAVYLCASSLFRAETQYFGPGTRLLVL.